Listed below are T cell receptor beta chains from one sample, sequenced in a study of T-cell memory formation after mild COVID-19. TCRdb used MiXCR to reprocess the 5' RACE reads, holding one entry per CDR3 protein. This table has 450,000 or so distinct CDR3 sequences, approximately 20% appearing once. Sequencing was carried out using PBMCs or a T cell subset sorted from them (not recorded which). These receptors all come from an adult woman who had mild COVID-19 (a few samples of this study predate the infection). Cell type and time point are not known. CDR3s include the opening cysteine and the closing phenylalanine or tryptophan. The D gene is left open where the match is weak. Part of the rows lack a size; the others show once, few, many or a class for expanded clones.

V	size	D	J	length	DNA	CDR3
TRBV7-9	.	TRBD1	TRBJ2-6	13	TGTGCCAGTACGGGACAGGGGGCCAACGTCCTGACTTTC	CASTGQGANVLTF
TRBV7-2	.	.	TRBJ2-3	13	TGTGCCAGCAGCTTAACGTCGGTTAATACGCAGTATTTT	CASSLTSVNTQYF
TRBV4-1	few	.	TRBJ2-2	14	TGCGCCAGCAGCCAGCGCGACGCCACCGGGGAGCTGTTTTTT	CASSQRDATGELFF
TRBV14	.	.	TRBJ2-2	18	TGTGCCAGCAGCCCCCTCGGGGGAGTTTCTTGGAGCACCGGGGAGCTGTTTTTT	CASSPLGGVSWSTGELFF
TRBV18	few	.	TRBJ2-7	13	TGTGCCAGCTCACTCCAGGCGTTGTACGAGCAGTACTTC	CASSLQALYEQYF
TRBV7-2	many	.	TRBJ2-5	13	TGTGCCAGCAGCCGGGGACGCCAGGAGACCCAGTACTTC	CASSRGRQETQYF
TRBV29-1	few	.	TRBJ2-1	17	TGCAGCGTTGAAGATCTGGGGCGGGGAAGCTCCTACAATGAGCAGTTCTTC	CSVEDLGRGSSYNEQFF
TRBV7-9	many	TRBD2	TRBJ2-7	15	TGTGCCAGCAGCGGCCGGACTAGCGGGGGAATCGAGCAGTACTTC	CASSGRTSGGIEQYF
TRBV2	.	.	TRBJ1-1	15	TGTGCCAGCAGTGAAGTTATGGGGGGCTGGACTGAAGCTTTCTTT	CASSEVMGGWTEAFF
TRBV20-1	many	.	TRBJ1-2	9	TGCAGTGCTAGAGCAGGGGAGGCCTTC	CSARAGEAF
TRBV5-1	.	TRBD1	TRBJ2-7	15	TGCGCCAGCAGCTATGGGACAGGGGGGACGACCGAGCAGTACTTC	CASSYGTGGTTEQYF